What follows describes a single T cell receptor beta chain. This CDR3 has 14 residues. J gave up 7 bases and V 11 bases, and 8 bases lay outside the gene matches. The germline V gene has CDR1 ENHRY and CDR2 SYGVKD. This sample stems from a study of shared clonotypes between healthy human individuals. It was CD45RO-negative cells, positively selected for CCR7, that made up naive CD8 cells, with terminally differentiated effector memory CD45RA+ cells excluded. Per the original data handling: Owing to the provision of junction-only sequences devoid of quality scores by immunoSEQ, filtering differed. The method was immunoSEQ multiplex PCR; TCRdb's version includes in-frame clones alone and lacks a portion of them. That table furnishes V, J and clone size, whereas the DNA furnished D and trimming. The table has 760,000 or so clones, 90% to 98% seen once.

The chain couples TRBV10-3 to TRBJ2-1, with 13 positions matching TRBD2. This receptor was identified in a man aged 25 to 45 in good health. Sample: naive CD8+ T cells sorted from blood. CDR3 sequence reads: CAASETSGRNEQFF. In DNA form, the CDR3 reads TGTGCCGCATCAGAGACTAGCGGGAGGAATGAGCAGTTCTTC.